This TCR beta chain was sequenced for a study of blood T cells in healthy people across ages. Study results and caveats: Fewer expanded clones and more diversity marked long-lived versus aged donors.

This CDR3 is 14 amino acids long. Germline V gene data show CDR1 as SNHLY and CDR2 as FYNNEI. V was trimmed by 4 bases and J by 6 bases, leaving 15 bases between them. Details on this clonotype: Its antigen is still unknown.

A J-beta primer mix and a sample-barcoded 5' primer were used in a second PCR of about 7 to 11 cycles. MiXCR, run by TCRdb on the 5' RACE reads, gives a single entry per CDR3 protein. The top ten hold around 13% of the sample, which has around 1,000,000 distinct CDR3 sequences, roughly two fifths seen once. Material for sequencing was blood. This clonotype originated in a man younger than 30 in good health. The rearrangement uses TRBV2 and TRBJ1-1; D gene uncertain. CDR3 nucleotide sequence: TGTGCCAGCAGTGGGGCAGGATTCTGGGCTGAAGCTTTCTTT. It translates to CASSGAGFWAEAFF.